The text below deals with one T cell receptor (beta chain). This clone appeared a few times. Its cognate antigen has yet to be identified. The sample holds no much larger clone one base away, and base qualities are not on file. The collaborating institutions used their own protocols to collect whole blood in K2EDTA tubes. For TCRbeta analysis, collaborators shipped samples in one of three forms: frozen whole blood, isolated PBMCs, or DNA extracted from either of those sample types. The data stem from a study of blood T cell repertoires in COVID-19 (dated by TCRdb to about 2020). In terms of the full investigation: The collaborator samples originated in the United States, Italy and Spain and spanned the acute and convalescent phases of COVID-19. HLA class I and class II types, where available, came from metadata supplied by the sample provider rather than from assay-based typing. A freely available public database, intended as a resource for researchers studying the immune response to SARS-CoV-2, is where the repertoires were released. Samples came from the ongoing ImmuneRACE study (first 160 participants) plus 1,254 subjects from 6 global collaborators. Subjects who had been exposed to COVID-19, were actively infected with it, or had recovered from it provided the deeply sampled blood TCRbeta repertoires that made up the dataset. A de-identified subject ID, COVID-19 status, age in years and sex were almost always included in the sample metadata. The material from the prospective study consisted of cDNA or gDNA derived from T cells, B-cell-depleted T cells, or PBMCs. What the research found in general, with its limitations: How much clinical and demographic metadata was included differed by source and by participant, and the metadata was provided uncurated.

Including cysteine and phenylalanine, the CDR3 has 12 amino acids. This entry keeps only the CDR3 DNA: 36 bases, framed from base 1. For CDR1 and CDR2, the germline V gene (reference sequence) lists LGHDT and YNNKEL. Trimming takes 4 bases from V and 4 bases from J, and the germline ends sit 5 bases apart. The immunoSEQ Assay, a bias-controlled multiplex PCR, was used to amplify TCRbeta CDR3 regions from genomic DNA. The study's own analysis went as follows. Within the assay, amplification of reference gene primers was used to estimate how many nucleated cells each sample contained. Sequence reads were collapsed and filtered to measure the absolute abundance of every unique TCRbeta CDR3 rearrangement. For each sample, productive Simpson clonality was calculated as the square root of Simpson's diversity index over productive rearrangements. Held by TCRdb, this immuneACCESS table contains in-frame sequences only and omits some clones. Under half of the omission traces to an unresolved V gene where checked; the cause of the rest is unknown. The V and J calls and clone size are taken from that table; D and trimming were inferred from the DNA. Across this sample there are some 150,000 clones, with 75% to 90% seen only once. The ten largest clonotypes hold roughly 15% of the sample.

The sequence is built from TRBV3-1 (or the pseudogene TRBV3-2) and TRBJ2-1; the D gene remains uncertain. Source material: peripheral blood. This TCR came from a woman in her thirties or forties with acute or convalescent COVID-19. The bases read TGTGCCAGCAGCCGAGGTTACAATGAGCAGTTCTTC. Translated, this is CASSRGYNEQFF.